Listed here are 27 T cell receptor beta chains from one sample, sequenced in a study of shared clonotypes between healthy human individuals. The assay was immunoSEQ multiplex PCR, and TCRdb's table has in-frame clones only and misses some. The profile shows approximately 710,000 clones, roughly 87% of them singletons. The sample comprised memory CD8+ T cells from PBMCs. This sample's subset: CD45RO+ cells pooled with CCR7-negative TemRA cells. These receptor sequences come from a young man in good health. Some clones in this sample may be carry-over from other donors' samples.

The chain uses TRBV9 and TRBJ2-3; 7 bases agree with TRBD2. This CDR3 spans 15 amino acids. Per germline, CDR1 SGDLS and CDR2 YYNGEE. Germline trimming cut 5 bases from V and 4 bases from J; bases unmatched to any gene: 10. The CDR3, as DNA: TGTGCCAGCAGTGAAACTAGCGCTAGGGCAGATACGCAGTATTTT. This codes for CASSETSARADTQYF.

The chain carries TRBV7-2 and TRBJ1-3; tentative D call: TRBD1 (5 bases). The V gene lost 1 base and the J gene lost 0 bases, with 7 bases spanning the gap. In germline, CDR1 is SGHTA, CDR2 FQGNSA. The CDR3 length is 15 residues. CDR3 protein: CASSLDRTSGNTIYF. The CDR3 DNA sequence: TGTGCCAGCAGCTTAGACAGGACCTCTGGAAACACCATATATTTT.

The chain employs TRBV13 and TRBJ2-1, with 10 bases that match TRBD2. The germline gives CDR1 PRHDT, CDR2 FYEKMQ (reference sequence). After removal of 2 bases from V and 9 bases from J, the junction contained 10 bases not matched to a gene. The CDR3 covers 16 residues. The CDR3, as DNA: TGTGCCAGCAGCTTAAGGTCTAGCGGGAGTCTTCTTGAGCAGTTCTTC. Its protein is CASSLRSSGSLLEQFF.

This clone was picked up one time. This sequence joins TRBV29-1 and TRBJ2-2, with D possibly matching TRBD2 (6 bases). Trimming removed 0 bases from V and 0 bases from J, with 8 bases in between. The germline gives CDR1 SQVTM, CDR2 ANQGSEA. CDR3 length: 15 amino acids. The DNA for the CDR3 is TGCAGCGTTGAAGAGCGGGGACCGAACACCGGGGAGCTGTTTTTT. It translates to CSVEERGPNTGELFF.

The CDR3 loop is CASSLKSTSFDEQYF. As DNA, the CDR3 is TGTGCCAGCAGCTTAAAGTCTACTTCTTTTGACGAGCAGTACTTC. J is TRBJ2-7 and V is TRBV11-3; D not certain. V was trimmed by 2 bases and J by 5 bases, leaving 16 bases between them. Germline CDR1 is SGHNT and CDR2 is YENEEA. The CDR3 runs to 15 residues.

V and J are TRBV7-9 and TRBJ2-3, with TRBD2 matching over 13 bases. Germline CDR1 reads SEHNR; CDR2 reads FQNEAQ (reference sequence). V shed 1 base and J 2 bases; nucleotides not matched to a gene: 3. The CDR3 loop spans 17 amino acids. The CDR3 region is CASSLEGTSGNTDTQYF. DNA for the CDR3: TGTGCCAGCAGCTTAGAGGGGACTAGCGGGAACACAGATACGCAGTATTTT. The whole variable domain, filled in from reference TRBV7-9 and TRBJ2-3, reads DTGVSQNPRHKITKRGQNVTFRCDPISEHNRLYWYRQTLGQGPEFLTYFQNEAQLEKSRLLSDRFSAERPKGSFSTLEIQRTEQGDSAMYLCASSLEGTSGNTDTQYFGPGTRLTVL.

A single count supports this clone. CDR3 in amino acids: CASSPRGMNYGYTF. DNA of the CDR3: TGTGCCAGCAGTCCCAGGGGAATGAACTATGGCTACACCTTC. The rearrangement uses TRBV27 and TRBJ1-2; perhaps TRBD1 as D (6 bases). This CDR3 spans 14 amino acids. Germline values: CDR1 MNHEY, CDR2 SMNVEV (reference sequence). The V and J ends lost 5 bases and 2 bases respectively, with 12 bases between them.

This chain links TRBV9 with TRBJ2-3; D not resolved. The CDR3 consists of 12 residues. CDR1 SGDLS and CDR2 YYNGEE come from the germline V gene. Trimming pared 4 bases from V and 5 bases from J, leaving 8 bases between. In nucleotides, the CDR3 is TGTGCCAGCAGCCCCAATCAAGATACGCAGTATTTT. This encodes CASSPNQDTQYF.

This chain uses TRBV6-5 with TRBJ2-2, with 8 bases lining up with TRBD2. Per the germline V gene, CDR1 is MNHEY and CDR2 is SVGAGI. V lost 10 bases to trimming and J lost 6 bases; unmatched junction nucleotides: 13. The CDR3 is made up of 15 amino acids. CDR3 sequence (DNA): TGTGCCACCTCGGCGGCGGGAGGAGGAGCCGGGGAGCTGTTTTTT. This encodes CATSAAGGGAGELFF.

The chain employs TRBV5-6 and TRBJ2-3, with 10 bases identical to TRBD2. The germline V gene has CDR1 SGHDT and CDR2 YYEEEE. CDR3 length equals 17 residues. V shed 2 bases, J shed 5 bases, and the junction held 11 bases outside the gene matches. Here the CDR3 reads CASSLGTSAPGGDTQYF. For the CDR3, the DNA is TGTGCCAGCAGCTTAGGGACTAGCGCCCCTGGGGGAGATACGCAGTATTTT.

The chain couples TRBV5-8 to TRBJ2-2, with D possibly matching TRBD2 (5 bases). Germline loops: CDR1 SGHTS, CDR2 YDEGEE. The CDR3 extends over 15 amino acids. Trimming shortened V by 4 bases and J by 4 bases, and 14 bases separated the two germline ends. The CDR3 reads CASSLRGPSTGELFF. The CDR3 region has the DNA TGTGCCAGCAGCCTCCGAGGGCCCAGCACCGGGGAGCTGTTTTTT.

The rearrangement joins TRBV27 to TRBJ2-1; 8 bases fit TRBD2. The CDR3 length is 16 residues. With 7 bases clipped from V and 3 bases from J, the junction kept 11 bases outside the gene matches. From germline, CDR1 is MNHEY and CDR2 SMNVEV (reference sequence). The CDR3 region is CASKTSGGPNYNEQFF. CDR3 DNA sequence: TGTGCCAGCAAAACCAGCGGGGGCCCGAACTACAATGAGCAGTTCTTC.

V usage is TRBV19 and J usage is TRBJ1-5, with D perhaps TRBD1 (5 bases). V was pared by 3 bases and J by 1 base, with 13 bases between. The CDR3 has 16 amino acids. Germline V gives CDR1 LNHDA, CDR2 SQIVND (reference sequence). This CDR3 reads CASSMNPGLSNQPQHF. The CDR3 DNA follows: TGTGCCAGTAGTATGAACCCAGGGTTGAGCAATCAGCCCCAGCATTTT.

The J gene is TRBJ1-3, the V gene TRBV28; D not certain. The CDR3 runs 16 residues. CDR1 MDHEN and CDR2 SYDVKM come from the germline V gene. The V end was cut by 3 bases, the J end by 3 bases, with 15 bases between. CDR3 protein: CASSFSQDLFGNTIYF. The CDR3 nucleotides read TGTGCCAGCAGTTTTAGTCAGGACTTATTTGGAAACACCATATATTTT.

CDR3 bases: TGCAGCGTCTTCTTGACTAGCACCTACGAGCAGTACTTC. It encodes CSVFLTSTYEQYF. The chain links TRBV29-1 to TRBJ2-7, with TRBD2 matching 7 bases. The V gene end was trimmed by 6 bases and the J gene end by 2 bases; junction bases not matched to a gene: 7. CDR3 size: 13 residues. Germline V lookup: CDR1 SQVTM, CDR2 ANQGSEA.

In DNA, the CDR3 is TGTGCCAGCAGTTTAGGGCCGGGGGGCAATCAGCCCCAGCATTTT. Translating gives CASSLGPGGNQPQHF. The J gene is TRBJ1-5, the V gene TRBV27; the D gene is possibly TRBD1 (5 bases). Trimming stripped 2 bases from V and 2 bases from J, with 10 bases between. The CDR3 is made up of 15 amino acids. Germline lookup yields CDR1 MNHEY and CDR2 SMNVEV (reference sequence).

This chain joins TRBV27 and TRBJ1-1; 10 nucleotides align to TRBD1. Germline loops: CDR1 MNHEY, CDR2 SMNVEV (reference sequence). J was trimmed by 7 bases and V by 2 bases; bases with no gene match: 10. The CDR3 extends over 16 amino acids. For the CDR3, the DNA is TGTGCCAGCAGTTTAGGGACCGGGACAGGGGAGGGTGAAGCTTTCTTT. Protein: CASSLGTGTGEGEAFF.

This sequence joins TRBV7-3 and TRBJ2-3, with TRBD2 identical over 14 bases. The CDR3 is 18 residues long. CDR1 is SGHTA, CDR2 FQGTGA, per germline. The trim removed 5 bases at V and 5 bases at J, leaving 12 bases unmatched. This chain's CDR3 is CASSGWPGLAGEVDTQYF. For the CDR3, the DNA is TGTGCCAGCAGCGGATGGCCGGGACTAGCGGGAGAAGTAGATACGCAGTATTTT.

This rearrangement joins TRBV30 to TRBJ1-4, with no clear D. The CDR3 is made up of 12 amino acids. CDR1 and CDR2 from the germline V gene are GTSNPN and SVGIG (reference sequence). V lost 1 base to trimming and J lost 16 bases, with 16 bases between them. The CDR3 DNA reads TGTGCCTGGAGTGAGGAAGGCCCAAGGGCGTTTTTT. Translating gives CAWSEEGPRAFF.

The V gene is TRBV7-9, the J gene TRBJ1-2, with TRBD1 matching over 8 bases. Per the germline V gene, CDR1 is SEHNR and CDR2 is FQNEAQ (reference sequence). Trimming cost V 1 base and J 3 bases; bases outside gene matches: 10. CDR3 length: 17 amino acids. Here the CDR3 reads CASSLGWGQVKDYGYTF. In DNA, the CDR3 is TGTGCCAGCAGCTTAGGATGGGGACAGGTTAAGGACTATGGCTACACCTTC. Using reference TRBV7-9 and TRBJ1-2 for the parts outside the CDR3, the full variable domain is DTGVSQNPRHKITKRGQNVTFRCDPISEHNRLYWYRQTLGQGPEFLTYFQNEAQLEKSRLLSDRFSAERPKGSFSTLEIQRTEQGDSAMYLCASSLGWGQVKDYGYTFGSGTRLTVV.

The chain uses TRBV4-1 and TRBJ2-3; D might be TRBD2 (5 bases). V was trimmed by 0 bases and J by 6 bases, leaving 13 bases between them. Germline values: CDR1 MGHRA, CDR2 YSYEKL. This CDR3 is built from 15 residues. CDR3 amino acids: CASSQDLGVPDTQYF. The CDR3 bases are TGCGCCAGCAGCCAAGATTTGGGAGTACCGGATACGCAGTATTTT.

V usage is TRBV27 and J usage is TRBJ2-7, with D uncertain. In germline, CDR1 is MNHEY, CDR2 SMNVEV (reference sequence). The CDR3 has 14 residues. Trimming left V 6 bases short and J 0 bases short, with 12 bases between. The CDR3 DNA reads as TGTGCCAGCAGCCTCGTTTATAACTCCTACGAGCAGTACTTC. Its translation: CASSLVYNSYEQYF.

The chain recombines TRBV19 with TRBJ2-1; tentatively, D is TRBD1 (6 bases). CDR1 and CDR2 from the germline V gene are LNHDA and SQIVND (reference sequence). The CDR3 spans 15 residues. Trimming stripped 2 bases from V and 1 base from J, with 9 bases between. CDR3 region: CASSIRGLSYNEQFF. Written as DNA, the CDR3 is TGTGCCAGTAGTATAAGGGGGTTGTCCTACAATGAGCAGTTCTTC.

The V and J genes are TRBV7-8 and TRBJ2-2, with D possibly TRBD2 on 5 matching bases. The CDR3 length is 18 residues. V shed 5 bases and J shed 3 bases, with 22 bases lying between them. Germline CDR1 and CDR2: SGHVS and FQNEAQ. For the CDR3, the DNA is TGTGCCAGCAGCCCTTATACGATGTCCCTAGCCTACACCGGGGAGCTGTTTTTT. Protein: CASSPYTMSLAYTGELFF.

This clone was seen only once. V and J are TRBV7-9 and TRBJ1-2; no firm D call. The CDR3 has 12 amino acids. The germline V gene encodes CDR1 SEHNR and CDR2 FQNEAQ (reference sequence). V dropped 2 bases and J dropped 3 bases, with 4 bases sitting between them. For the CDR3, the DNA is TGTGCCAGCAGCTTACTTCACTATGGCTACACCTTC. Protein sequence: CASSLLHYGYTF. The full variable domain, with the rest looked up from reference TRBV7-9 and TRBJ1-2, is DTGVSQNPRHKITKRGQNVTFRCDPISEHNRLYWYRQTLGQGPEFLTYFQNEAQLEKSRLLSDRFSAERPKGSFSTLEIQRTEQGDSAMYLCASSLLHYGYTFGSGTRLTVV.

DNA for the CDR3: TGTGCCAGCAGCTTAGAGCGGCACTTTAGCACAGATACGCAGTATTTT. Amino acid sequence: CASSLERHFSTDTQYF. The chain combines TRBV7-8 with TRBJ2-3, with a weak D call TRBD2 (5 bases). This CDR3 is built from 16 residues. CDR1 SGHVS and CDR2 FQNEAQ come from the germline V gene. Between the trimmed V and J ends, which lost 1 base and 0 bases, there was a span of 11 bases.

The rearrangement joins TRBV5-1 to TRBJ1-2; 8 nucleotides agree with TRBD1. Germline values: CDR1 SGHRS, CDR2 YFSETQ. This CDR3 is built from 17 residues. V lost 4 bases and J lost 3; bases outside the gene matches: 14. CDR3 coding DNA: TGCGCCAGCAGCCCCACCGCCCGGACAGGGCTTCACTATGGCTACACCTTC. Protein sequence: CASSPTARTGLHYGYTF.